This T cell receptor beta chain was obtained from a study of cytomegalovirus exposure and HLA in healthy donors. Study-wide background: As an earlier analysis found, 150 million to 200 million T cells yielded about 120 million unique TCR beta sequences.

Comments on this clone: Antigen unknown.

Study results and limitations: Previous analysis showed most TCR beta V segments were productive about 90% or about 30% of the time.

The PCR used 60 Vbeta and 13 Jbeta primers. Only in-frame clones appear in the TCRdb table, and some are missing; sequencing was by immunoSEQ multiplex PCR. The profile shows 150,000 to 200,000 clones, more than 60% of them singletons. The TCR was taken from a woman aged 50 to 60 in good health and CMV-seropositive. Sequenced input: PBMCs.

This CDR3 reads CASSPSHLGAPTGELFF. The CDR3 DNA reads TGTGCCAGCTCGCCTTCGCATTTAGGGGCTCCGACCGGGGAGCTGTTTTTT. The chain combines TRBV18 with TRBJ2-2; D is perhaps TRBD1 (5 bases). Trimming removed 6 bases from V and 5 bases from J, with 22 bases in between. The CDR3 has 17 amino acids. Germline V gene data show CDR1 as KGHSH and CDR2 as LQKENI.